In this sample, the clone carrying this TCR beta chain is medium-sized (0.01 to 0.1%). Its specificity is unknown. The record originates from a study of spatial heterogeneity in lung cancer. Study outcomes and limitations: Whereas they appeared in blood less at follow-up, ubiquitous expanded tumor TCRs appeared there more at resection.

Unique molecular identifiers tagged every individual TCR cDNA molecule. In TCRdb, the 5' RACE reads were re-called with MiXCR into one record per CDR3 protein. The table includes under 2,000 distinct CDR3 sequences, approximately 30% detected once. Germline V gives CDR1 LGHDT, CDR2 YNNKEL (reference sequence). The CDR3 has 14 amino acids. The V and J ends lost 1 base and 6 bases, in that order; junction bases with no gene match: 4. The time point: sample taken at primary tumor resection. Unsorted tumor, nontumor lung tissue or cryopreserved PBMC supplied the whole RNA. The 55 to 90 donors had untreated early-stage non-small cell lung cancer.

The receptor's source is a male donor with early-stage non-small cell lung cancer. The gene calls are TRBV3-1 and TRBJ2-5; 8 bases align to TRBD1. The sample consisted of PBMCs, taken at surgery. The CDR3 reads CASSQAGGWKTQYF. CDR3 nucleotide sequence: TGTGCCAGCAGCCAAGCAGGGGGCTGGAAGACCCAGTACTTC.